Below, 14 T cell receptor beta chains from the same sample are listed, as sequenced in a study of T-cell memory formation after mild COVID-19. Each CDR3 protein is one row after TCRdb ran MiXCR on the 5' RACE reads. Found here are a few hundred thousand distinct CDR3 sequences, roughly 18% of them singletons; the top ten hold roughly 24%. Sequencing was carried out using PBMCs or a T cell subset sorted from them (not recorded which). The receptors were sampled from a man younger than 35 who had mild COVID-19 (a few samples of this study predate the infection). Cell type and time point are not known.

The chain uses TRBV12-5 and TRBJ2-1; D is unresolved. The CDR3 loop spans 14 amino acids. CDR1 and CDR2 (germline): LGHNT, FRNRAP. V lost 5 bases and J lost 7, with 15 bases in between. The CDR3 sequence is CASGLSNLGNEQFF. The CDR3, as DNA: TGTGCTAGTGGTCTATCCAACCTTGGGAATGAGCAGTTCTTC.

The chain couples TRBV4-3 to TRBJ2-2; 7 bases are a match to TRBD2. J lost 6 bases, V lost 0 bases, and 1 base had no gene match. Germline V gives CDR1 LGHNA, CDR2 YSLEER. The CDR3 is 14 amino acids. The CDR3 loop is CASSQDRGAGELFF. The CDR3 bases are TGCGCCAGCAGCCAAGATCGGGGGGCCGGGGAGCTGTTTTTT.

This sequence joins TRBV20-1 and TRBJ2-3, with D perhaps TRBD1 (5 bases). Trimming took off 5 bases at V and 1 base at J, with 10 bases between the two ends. This CDR3 region has 13 residues. The germline V gene encodes CDR1 DFQATT and CDR2 SNEGSKA (reference sequence). CDR3 sequence (DNA): TGCAGTGCTGTGTGGGGCCGCACAGATACGCAGTATTTT. Protein: CSAVWGRTDTQYF.

This clonotype was picked up many times. This chain joins TRBV28 and TRBJ1-3; possible D gene TRBD1, 5 bases. The germline V gene has CDR1 MDHEN and CDR2 SYDVKM. CDR3 length: 19 residues. V dropped 3 bases and J dropped 0 bases, with 21 bases sitting between them. As DNA, the CDR3 is TGTGCCAGCAGTTTTGTAGGGACGTGGGAAAGAACCTCTGGAAACACCATATATTTT. This gives the protein CASSFVGTWERTSGNTIYF.

This chain uses TRBV7-2 with TRBJ2-5; the match to TRBD2 covers 9 bases. The V gene's germline CDR1 is SGHTA and CDR2 FQGNSA. J lost 2 bases, V lost 5 bases, and 18 bases had no gene match. The CDR3 length is 19 residues. The DNA of the CDR3 is TGTGCCAGCAGCCCTCATGGCGGCCTAGCGGGACCAACACAAGAGACCCAGTACTTC. Its protein product is CASSPHGGLAGPTQETQYF.

V is TRBV7-3 and J is TRBJ2-2; 10 nucleotides agree with TRBD2. The CDR3 extends over 16 amino acids. V lost 4 bases to trimming and J lost 9 bases; unmatched junction nucleotides: 11. Per the germline V gene, CDR1 is SGHTA and CDR2 is FQGTGA. The CDR3: CASSSTAGGTRRELFF. The CDR3 DNA reads TGTGCCAGCAGCTCCACAGCGGGGGGGACAAGAAGGGAGCTGTTTTTT.

The rearrangement links TRBV9 to TRBJ1-2; 7 nucleotides align to TRBD1. V lost 2 bases to trimming and J lost 2 bases; unmatched junction nucleotides: 9. The CDR3 length is 16 residues. Germline CDR1 and CDR2: SGDLS and YYNGEE. CDR3 DNA: TGTGCCAGCAGCGTTAACCGGGACAGAAACAACTATGGCTACACCTTC. Translating gives CASSVNRDRNNYGYTF.

V usage is TRBV5-1 and J usage is TRBJ2-6; 11 bases align to TRBD1. The CDR3 runs to 20 residues. Germline-derived CDR1 and CDR2 are SGHRS and YFSETQ. V shed 0 bases and J 1 base; nucleotides not matched to a gene: 9. This CDR3 reads CASSLEGQGARWSGANVLTF. The CDR3 nucleotides are TGCGCCAGCAGCTTGGAAGGACAGGGGGCGCGGTGGTCTGGGGCCAACGTCCTGACTTTC.

This clonotype occurred a few times. The chain recombines TRBV12-3 or TRBV12-4 with TRBJ1-5; D possibly corresponds to TRBD1 (5 bases). CDR3 length equals 16 residues. V lost 2 bases, J lost 2 bases, and 13 bases lay in between. The DNA for the CDR3 is TGTGCCAGCAGTTTATGGTCAGGGTCGCGCAATCAGCCCCAGCATTTT. It yields the protein CASSLWSGSRNQPQHF.

V usage is TRBV6-5 and J usage is TRBJ1-4; 9 bases fit TRBD1. CDR3 length equals 17 residues. Germline assignment: CDR1 MNHEY and CDR2 SVGAGI. J gave up 7 bases and V 6 bases, and 15 bases lay outside the gene matches. The CDR3 loop reads CASSSAWAGTGIEKLFF. The CDR3 nucleotides are TGTGCCAGCAGCTCCGCCTGGGCAGGGACAGGGATTGAAAAACTGTTTTTT.

The chain combines TRBV7-9 with TRBJ2-2; D is unclear. CDR1 is SEHNR, CDR2 FQNEAQ, per germline (reference sequence). Trimming removed 5 bases from V and 6 bases from J, with 19 bases in between. CDR3 length: 16 residues. CDR3 region: CASSSIMVGSAGELFF. The DNA of the CDR3 is TGTGCCAGCAGCAGTATTATGGTCGGTTCTGCCGGGGAGCTGTTTTTT. Full variable domain (remainder filled in from reference TRBV7-9 and TRBJ2-2): DTGVSQNPRHKITKRGQNVTFRCDPISEHNRLYWYRQTLGQGPEFLTYFQNEAQLEKSRLLSDRFSAERPKGSFSTLEIQRTEQGDSAMYLCASSSIMVGSAGELFFGEGSRLTVL.

J is TRBJ2-2 and V is TRBV4-3; TRBD2 aligns across 10 bases. The ends lost 1 base at V and 5 bases at J; junction bases unmatched: 13. CDR3 length equals 19 residues. Germline V gene lookup returns CDR1 LGHNA and CDR2 YSLEER. As DNA, the CDR3 is TGCGCCAGCAGCCAAGCCTTATCAGGGCTAGCGGGGGAGACCGGGGAGCTGTTTTTT. Amino acids: CASSQALSGLAGETGELFF.

This clonotype showed up just a few times. The rearrangement uses TRBV4-1 and TRBJ2-2; no reliable D call. The CDR3 runs to 14 residues. Trimming took off 2 bases at V and 3 bases at J, with 7 bases between the two ends. Germline V lookup: CDR1 MGHRA, CDR2 YSYEKL. The CDR3 region has the DNA TGCGCCAGCAGCCAACAACAGTACACCGGGGAGCTGTTTTTT. Translated: CASSQQQYTGELFF.

The V gene is TRBV6-2 or TRBV6-3, the J gene TRBJ2-7; the D is unclear. The germline V and J ends were trimmed by 2 bases and 0 bases, with 5 bases remaining between them. The CDR3 sequence is 13 residues long. Germline V gene data show CDR1 as MNHEY and CDR2 as SVGEGT. Here the CDR3 reads CASSYRSSYEQYV. In DNA form, the CDR3 reads TGTGCCAGCAGTTACAGAAGCTCCTACGAGCAGTACGTC.